What follows is one T cell receptor beta chain and its context. Cohorts were based on clinical histories the participants reported. This sample was included in a study of blood T cell repertoires in COVID-19. Study overall: T cells, B-cell-depleted T cells, or PBMCs provided the cDNA or gDNA that served as material.

As handled by the study authors: For nucleated cells, counts were estimated from reference gene primer amplification. Produced via immunoSEQ multiplex PCR; TCRdb's table is partial and in-frame only. V, J and clone size are taken as reported in that table, and D and trimming were inferred from the DNA itself. The sample lists fewer than 250,000 clones, 86% occurring once. Germline values: CDR1 SNHLY, CDR2 FYNNEI. CDR3 length equals 16 residues. V gave up 0 bases and J gave up 0 bases, with 9 bases separating them. This receptor was identified in a middle-aged woman in a cohort exposed to, infected with or recovered from COVID-19 (not recorded which). The J gene is TRBJ2-4, the V gene TRBV2; D is uncertain. Sequenced: PBMCs or T cells enriched from blood (not recorded which). CDR3 DNA sequence: TGTGCCAGCAGTGAAGCGCACTCCGTAGCCAAAAACATTCAGTACTTC. It is translated as CASSEAHSVAKNIQYF.